The 5 T cell receptor beta chains in this list originate from one sample, sequenced in a study of CD8+ T cells in alopecia areata. Treatment in this sample: oral pan-JAK inhibitor, 5-10 mg twice daily. RNA, once extracted, was reverse transcribed into cDNA for use as the sequencing template. Profiled with immunoSEQ multiplex PCR; TCRdb holds only in-frame clones, not every one. The data hold 200,000 to 250,000 clones, with around 43% observed a single time. The sample here was CD4+ T cells sorted from blood, taken at approximately week 37, from a patient treated with tofacitinib. The source is a human donor with alopecia areata.

The table lists this clone with a few counts. The rearrangement joins TRBV28 to TRBJ2-7, with 7 bases matching TRBD1. After removal of 4 bases from V and 3 bases from J, the junction contained 9 bases not matched to a gene. Germline CDR1 and CDR2: MDHEN and SYDVKM. The CDR3 covers 15 residues. The CDR3 loop is CASSSLDRWNYEQYF. Written as DNA, the CDR3 is TGTGCCAGCAGTTCCCTGGACAGGTGGAACTACGAGCAGTACTTC.

A few counts support this clone. The V and J genes are TRBV29-1 and TRBJ1-1; D not resolved. V lost 7 bases and J lost 4, with 7 bases in between. Germline assignment: CDR1 SQVTM and CDR2 ANQGSEA. This CDR3 has 10 amino acids. The CDR3 reads CSARTTEAFF. CDR3 DNA sequence: TGCAGCGCCCGCACCACTGAAGCTTTCTTT.

The chain employs TRBV20-1 and TRBJ1-5; D is unclear. Trimming took off 3 bases at V and 7 bases at J, with 7 bases between the two ends. CDR1 is DFQATT, CDR2 SNEGSKA, per germline (reference sequence). CDR3 length equals 11 residues. CDR3 region: CSARAGQPQHF. The CDR3 DNA follows: TGCAGTGCTAGGGCGGGGCAGCCCCAGCATTTT.

The chain combines TRBV6-1 with TRBJ2-3; no clear D. Trimming took off 0 bases at V and 2 bases at J, with 9 bases between the two ends. CDR3 length equals 15 residues. CDR1 and CDR2 from the germline V gene are MNHNS and SASEGT. Here the CDR3 reads CASSEAGTATDTQYF. CDR3 DNA sequence: TGTGCCAGCAGTGAAGCGGGAACAGCCACAGATACGCAGTATTTT.

A few counts support this clone. Other DNA sequences in this specimen translate into the identical CDR3. This sequence joins TRBV6-5 and TRBJ2-7; D gene unclear. The V gene lost 5 bases and the J gene lost 4 bases, with 9 bases spanning the gap. Per germline, CDR1 MNHEY and CDR2 SVGAGI. The CDR3 is made up of 12 amino acids. The CDR3 spells CASSPGRYEQYF. CDR3 DNA: TGTGCCAGCAGTCCCGGTAGATACGAGCAGTACTTC.